One sample yielded the 32 T cell receptor beta chains listed below, sequenced in a study of spatial heterogeneity in lung cancer. TCRdb itself ran the 5' RACE reads through MiXCR, one entry per CDR3 protein. The sample yields 35,000 to 45,000 distinct CDR3 sequences, about 7.9% seen once. Time point given: blood at routine non-recurrence follow-up after resection. This specimen consisted of PBMCs, obtained at follow-up. The receptors come from a male donor with early-stage non-small cell lung cancer.

Within the sample, this clonotype is medium-sized. The chain couples TRBV29-1 to TRBJ1-1; D possibly corresponds to TRBD1 (5 bases). The germline V and J ends were trimmed by 7 bases and 7 bases, with 16 bases remaining between them. Looked up from germline, CDR1 is SQVTM and CDR2 is ANQGSEA. This CDR3 is 12 amino acids long. The CDR3 DNA follows: TGCAGCGCGGTTCCCGGGACGCTTGAAGCTTTCTTT. Translation: CSAVPGTLEAFF.

This clonotype occurred many times. The chain recombines TRBV5-1 with TRBJ2-3, with TRBD2 matching 7 bases. Trimming took 4 bases from V and 4 from J; bases not matched to a gene: 12. CDR1 is SGHRS and CDR2 is YFSETQ in the germline V gene. This CDR3 has 16 amino acids. CDR3 region: CASSPWYGAGSDTQYF. DNA for the CDR3: TGCGCCAGCAGCCCCTGGTATGGAGCGGGGTCAGATACGCAGTATTTT.

This clonotype was counted at least ten times. The chain links TRBV6-5 to TRBJ1-2; D may be TRBD1 (5 bases). The CDR3 is 15 amino acids. The germline V and J ends were trimmed by 4 bases and 4 bases, with 16 bases remaining between them. Germline assignment: CDR1 MNHEY and CDR2 SVGAGI. The CDR3 sequence: CASSWGTEVSYGYTF. The DNA for the CDR3 is TGTGCCAGCAGTTGGGGCACAGAGGTTAGCTATGGCTACACCTTC.

This clonotype occurred many times. The chain combines TRBV3-1 with TRBJ1-2, with 9 bases fitting TRBD1. The CDR3 is 15 amino acids. With V trimmed by 1 base and J by 7 bases, 7 bases remained unmatched. Germline V gene sequence: CDR1 LGHDT, CDR2 YNNKEL (reference sequence). The CDR3 coding sequence is TGTGCCAGCAGCCAAGCGGGGGACAGGGATGGTGGCTACACCTTC. Its protein is CASSQAGDRDGGYTF.

The sample holds many counts of this clonotype. The V and J genes are TRBV7-9 and TRBJ1-2; D gene uncertain. V lost 5 bases to trimming and J lost 2 bases, with 15 bases between them. The CDR3 runs 15 residues. CDR1 and CDR2 (germline): SEHNR, FQNEAQ (reference sequence). The CDR3 nucleotides read TGTGCCAGCAGCCCCGCTCCTACAGTAAACTATGGCTACACCTTC. This sequence encodes CASSPAPTVNYGYTF.

This clonotype was counted many times. The gene calls are TRBV7-9 and TRBJ2-3; 9 bases map to TRBD2. The CDR3 contains 17 residues. The V and J ends lost 4 bases and 0 bases, in that order; junction bases with no gene match: 8. Per the germline V gene, CDR1 is SEHNR and CDR2 is FQNEAQ (reference sequence). The CDR3 bases are TGTGCCAGCAGCTCTCTCGATACTAGCGGGAGCACAGATACGCAGTATTTT. It translates to CASSSLDTSGSTDTQYF.

At least ten counts were recorded for this clonotype. The rearrangement links TRBV12-5 to TRBJ2-1; D is uncertain. This CDR3 comprises 16 residues. Per the germline V gene, CDR1 is LGHNT and CDR2 is FRNRAP. V lost 1 base and J lost 0, with 10 bases in between. The CDR3 sequence is CASGLGGRDSYNEQFF. The CDR3 nucleotides are TGTGCTAGTGGTTTGGGGGGAAGGGACTCCTACAATGAGCAGTTCTTC.

This clonotype was recorded at least ten times. This chain uses TRBV5-1 with TRBJ2-5; 7 bases agree with TRBD2. The CDR3 extends over 16 amino acids. Germline CDR1 reads SGHRS; CDR2 reads YFSETQ. Trimming cost V 0 bases and J 1 base; bases outside gene matches: 6. The CDR3 bases are TGCGCCAGCAGCTTGGATCCGGGAGGCCTCCAAGAGACCCAGTACTTC. Its protein is CASSLDPGGLQETQYF.

This clonotype was seen at least ten times. The rearrangement links TRBV28 to TRBJ1-1, with D unresolved. Trimming cost V 3 bases and J 0 bases, with 11 bases left between them. Looked up from germline, CDR1 is MDHEN and CDR2 is SYDVKM. This CDR3 region has 15 residues. CDR3 DNA: TGTGCCAGCAGTTTCCCCCTGTTATTGAACACTGAAGCTTTCTTT. This gives the protein CASSFPLLLNTEAFF.

The V and J genes are TRBV11-2 and TRBJ2-3; D ambiguous. The germline CDR1 and CDR2 sequences are SGHAT and FQNNGV. The CDR3 sequence is 13 residues long. The germline V and J ends were trimmed by 0 bases and 6 bases, with 7 bases remaining between them. DNA for the CDR3: TGTGCCAGCAGCTTAGATAGGTGGGATACGCAGTATTTT. This sequence encodes CASSLDRWDTQYF. Drawing the rest from reference TRBV11-2 and TRBJ2-3, the complete variable domain is EAGVAQSPRYKIIEKRQSVAFWCNPISGHATLYWYQQILGQGPKLLIQFQNNGVVDDSQLPKDRFSAERLKGVDSTLKIQPAKLEDSAVYLCASSLDRWDTQYFGPGTRLTVL.

This clonotype was seen at least ten times. CDR3 in amino acids: CASSLTGGGQPQHF. Here the CDR3 DNA reads TGTGCCAGCAGTCTGACAGGGGGCGGTCAGCCCCAGCATTTT. The chain carries TRBV12-3 or TRBV12-4 and TRBJ1-5, with TRBD1 matching over 10 bases. The CDR3 is 14 residues long. V lost 5 bases, J lost 6 bases, and 4 bases stayed unmatched.

V is TRBV18 and J is TRBJ1-3, with 7 positions matching TRBD1. The junction had 2 bases not matched to a gene; V was cut back by 0 bases and J by 0 bases. CDR3 size: 16 residues. The V gene's germline CDR1 is KGHSH and CDR2 LQKENI. The CDR3 loop is CASSPPGQSSGNTIYF. The CDR3 DNA reads as TGTGCCAGCTCACCACCGGGACAGTCCTCTGGAAACACCATATATTTT.

This clonotype was observed many times. The V call is TRBV7-9, the J call TRBJ1-1; 9 bases line up with TRBD1. CDR3 length equals 16 residues. Germline V gene sequence: CDR1 SEHNR, CDR2 FQNEAQ (reference sequence). Unmatched junction bases numbered 8, after V lost 1 base and J lost 5 bases. The CDR3 bases are TGTGCCAGCAGCTTAGAGGGGACAGGGCCGAGGACTGAAGCTTTCTTT. Translating gives CASSLEGTGPRTEAFF. The full variable domain, completed using reference TRBV7-9 and TRBJ1-1, is DTGVSQNPRHKITKRGQNVTFRCDPISEHNRLYWYRQTLGQGPEFLTYFQNEAQLEKSRLLSDRFSAERPKGSFSTLEIQRTEQGDSAMYLCASSLEGTGPRTEAFFGQGTRLTVV.

This clonotype was counted ten times or more. Here the CDR3 reads CSASLASDQGDTQYF. For the CDR3, the DNA is TGCAGTGCTAGTCTCGCATCCGATCAGGGAGATACGCAGTATTTT. The rearrangement uses TRBV20-1 and TRBJ2-3; possibly TRBD1 for D (5 bases). In germline, CDR1 is DFQATT, CDR2 SNEGSKA (reference sequence). This CDR3 is built from 15 residues. Trimming stripped 3 bases from V and 5 bases from J, with 18 bases between.

This clonotype was counted ten times or more. The chain uses TRBV18 and TRBJ2-2; TRBD1 matches 8 bases. This CDR3 has 17 amino acids. Germline trimming cut 3 bases from V and 0 bases from J; bases unmatched to any gene: 6. Germline V gene lookup returns CDR1 KGHSH and CDR2 LQKENI. CDR3 sequence: CASSPRQGASNTGELFF. Here the CDR3 DNA reads TGTGCCAGCTCACCGCGGCAGGGGGCTTCGAACACCGGGGAGCTGTTTTTT.

The chain joins TRBV20-1 to TRBJ2-6, with 7 positions matching TRBD1. The CDR3 length is 20 residues. Germline V lookup: CDR1 DFQATT, CDR2 SNEGSKA (reference sequence). Trimming cost V 0 bases and J 1 base; bases outside gene matches: 15. The CDR3 DNA reads TGCAGTGCTAGAGAGTGGGTAACAGGGGCCCGATTATCTGGGGCCAACGTCCTGACTTTC. It translates to CSAREWVTGARLSGANVLTF.

This clonotype was found many times. J is TRBJ2-5 and V is TRBV6-4, with a weak D call TRBD1 (5 bases). Germline V lookup: CDR1 MRHNA, CDR2 SNTAGT. V gave up 2 bases and J gave up 1 base, with 17 bases separating them. This CDR3 has 17 amino acids. The CDR3 sequence: CASSDPLRQGLQETQYF. In DNA form, the CDR3 reads TGTGCCAGCAGTGACCCCCTGAGGCAGGGTCTCCAAGAGACCCAGTACTTC.

This clonotype was recorded at least ten times. The chain carries TRBV5-1 and TRBJ2-7, with TRBD1 identical over 10 bases. Trimming took 3 bases from V and 3 from J; bases not matched to a gene: 3. This CDR3 region has 14 residues. Germline V gene sequence: CDR1 SGHRS, CDR2 YFSETQ. The CDR3 bases are TGCGCCAGCAGCTACCGGACAGGGGGCTACGAGCAGTACTTC. Translation: CASSYRTGGYEQYF.

In this sample, this clonotype turned up many times. J is TRBJ2-2 and V is TRBV19; a weak D match, TRBD1 (6 bases). The CDR3 covers 12 residues. V gave up 8 bases and J gave up 6 bases, with 10 bases separating them. Germline V CDR1 and CDR2: LNHDA, SQIVND (reference sequence). The CDR3 bases are TGTGCCAGTCTGTGGGGGCCCGGGGAGCTGTTTTTT. It translates to CASLWGPGELFF.

The table lists this clonotype with many counts. This sequence joins TRBV2 and TRBJ2-2; D is unresolved. V was trimmed by 0 bases and J by 1 base, leaving 3 bases between them. The CDR3 is 14 residues long. Germline lookup yields CDR1 SNHLY and CDR2 FYNNEI. CDR3 coding DNA: TGTGCCAGCAGTGAAGCGGGGAACACCGGGGAGCTGTTTTTT. Its translation is CASSEAGNTGELFF.

The chain employs TRBV6-5 and TRBJ2-6; 9 nucleotides match TRBD1. V gave up 7 bases and J gave up 4 bases; unmatched junction bases: 5. CDR1 and CDR2 from the germline V gene are MNHEY and SVGAGI. The CDR3 totals 15 residues. CDR3 nucleotide sequence: TGTGCCAGCACCACAGGGGGCGCGGGGGCCAACGTCCTGACTTTC. It specifies CASTTGGAGANVLTF.

This clonotype showed up many times. The rearrangement uses TRBV7-2 and TRBJ2-7; 8 bases match TRBD1. CDR3 size: 15 residues. The trim removed 6 bases at V and 0 bases at J, leaving 7 bases unmatched. The germline V gene has CDR1 SGHTA and CDR2 FQGNSA. The CDR3 DNA reads TGTGCCAGCAGTTCAGGGACAGGCCGCTCCTACGAGCAGTACTTC. Protein sequence: CASSSGTGRSYEQYF.

This clonotype was observed many times. The V and J genes are TRBV13 and TRBJ1-1; no firm D call. The CDR3 loop spans 15 amino acids. From germline, CDR1 is PRHDT and CDR2 FYEKMQ (reference sequence). The V and J ends lost 2 bases and 5 bases respectively, with 15 bases between them. This CDR3 is CASSLWELGFTEAFF. CDR3 sequence (DNA): TGTGCCAGCAGCTTATGGGAGTTGGGGTTTACTGAAGCTTTCTTT.

This clonotype was picked up many times. The CDR3 coding sequence is TGCAGCGTTGACACTCCCGGGACGGGACTCACAGATACGCAGTATTTT. It is translated as CSVDTPGTGLTDTQYF. The chain couples TRBV29-1 to TRBJ2-3; D may be TRBD2 (6 bases). Deletions cut 3 bases from V and 2 bases from J, with 18 bases between. This CDR3 contains 16 residues. Germline values: CDR1 SQVTM, CDR2 ANQGSEA.

The table lists this clonotype with many counts. The chain is built from TRBV3-1 and TRBJ2-7, with D hard to call. Between the trimmed V and J ends, which lost 3 bases and 1 base, there was a span of 4 bases. Germline V lookup: CDR1 LGHDT, CDR2 YNNKEL (reference sequence). The CDR3 extends over 12 amino acids. The chain's CDR3 is CASSHGSYEQYF. The CDR3 DNA reads TGTGCCAGCAGCCACGGTTCCTACGAGCAGTACTTC.

This clonotype came up many times. The chain uses TRBV20-1 and TRBJ2-1, with 7 bases aligning to TRBD1. Trimming cost V 3 bases and J 1 base; bases outside gene matches: 9. CDR1 is DFQATT and CDR2 is SNEGSKA in the germline V gene (reference sequence). There are 16 residues in the CDR3. CDR3 DNA sequence: TGCAGTGCTAGGGACCCCGGGACAGCTTCCTACAATGAGCAGTTCTTC. Its protein is CSARDPGTASYNEQFF.

This clonotype showed up many times. The rearrangement uses TRBV2 and TRBJ2-7, with D perhaps matching TRBD2 (5 bases). This CDR3 has 15 amino acids. The germline gives CDR1 SNHLY, CDR2 FYNNEI. Trimming cost V 3 bases and J 0 bases, with 12 bases left between them. This chain's CDR3 is CASSEGSGISYEQYF. The CDR3 DNA is TGTGCCAGCAGTGAGGGGTCGGGGATCTCCTACGAGCAGTACTTC.

In its sample, this clonotype was seen many times. This chain links TRBV7-9 with TRBJ2-3; TRBD1 agrees at 10 bases. Looked up from germline, CDR1 is SEHNR and CDR2 is FQNEAQ (reference sequence). This CDR3 has 16 residues. V lost 0 bases and J lost 4; bases outside the gene matches: 4. CDR3 bases: TGTGCCAGCAGCTTAGCGGGGGACAGGGGTTCAGATACGCAGTATTTT. Amino acid sequence: CASSLAGDRGSDTQYF.

The chain is built from TRBV30 and TRBJ1-2; D ambiguous. There are 15 residues in the CDR3. V lost 0 bases, J lost 5 bases, and 16 bases lay in between. CDR1 and CDR2 (germline): GTSNPN, SVGIG (reference sequence). The chain's CDR3 is CAWSVSGTNLYGYTF. In nucleotides, the CDR3 is TGTGCCTGGAGTGTATCAGGAACCAACCTTTATGGCTACACCTTC.

This clonotype was counted at least ten times. The CDR3 spells CAISEVRSPREQYF. The CDR3 DNA sequence: TGTGCCATCAGTGAGGTGCGGTCCCCTCGGGAGCAGTACTTC. This chain joins TRBV10-3 and TRBJ2-7; no clear D. Trimming took 2 bases from V and 7 from J, leaving 15 bases between them. The germline CDR1 and CDR2 sequences are ENHRY and SYGVKD. This CDR3 spans 14 amino acids.

This clonotype was recorded many times. The gene calls are TRBV18 and TRBJ1-1; tentative D call: TRBD1 (5 bases). V was shortened by 2 bases and J by 3 bases, with 13 bases between the two germline ends. The germline gives CDR1 KGHSH, CDR2 LQKENI. CDR3 length equals 15 residues. The CDR3 spells CASSPSREGHTEAFF. The CDR3 coding sequence is TGTGCCAGCTCACCATCCAGGGAGGGACACACTGAAGCTTTCTTT.

This clonotype showed up many times. V and J are TRBV7-9 and TRBJ2-5; D is uncertain. The CDR3 is 14 residues long. V was cut by 5 bases and J by 3 bases, with 13 bases left in between. Germline V gives CDR1 SEHNR, CDR2 FQNEAQ (reference sequence). DNA of the CDR3: TGTGCCAGCAGCGACTGGACCTCCGAAGAGACCCAGTACTTC. As protein: CASSDWTSEETQYF.